Below are 30 T cell receptor beta chains sequenced from a single sample in a study of blood T cell repertoires in COVID-19. Clones were sequenced by immunoSEQ multiplex PCR, and TCRdb holds only the in-frame ones, with some missing. The sample shows about 300,000 clones, 80% to 90% of them seen only once. The sequenced sample consisted of peripheral blood. The receptors stem from a woman aged 45-65 years with COVID-19, enrolled during active disease.

The gene calls are TRBV3-1 (or the pseudogene TRBV3-2) and TRBJ2-6, with a tentative D call TRBD1 (6 bases). The V end was cut by 4 bases, the J end by 4 bases, with 11 bases between. Per germline, CDR1 LGHDT and CDR2 YNNKEL (reference sequence). This CDR3 is built from 15 residues. DNA for the CDR3: TGTGCCAGCAGCCCCGTGGGGGCCGGGGCCAACGTCCTGACTTTC. Translated, it gives CASSPVGAGANVLTF.

The chain combines TRBV5-5 with TRBJ1-5; 7 bases map to TRBD1. Per germline, CDR1 SGHKS and CDR2 YYEKEE (reference sequence). V trimming: 4 bases; J trimming: 4 bases; junction bases outside the gene matches: 5. This CDR3 contains 14 residues. CDR3 sequence: CASSLDRENQPQHF. CDR3 coding DNA: TGTGCCAGCAGCCTTGACAGGGAAAATCAGCCCCAGCATTTT.

The J gene is TRBJ2-7, the V gene TRBV6-6; 11 bases line up with TRBD1. Trimming took 6 bases from V and 4 from J; bases not matched to a gene: 23. The CDR3 is 20 residues long. The germline gives CDR1 MNHNY, CDR2 SVGAGI (reference sequence). The CDR3 DNA reads as TGTGCCAGCAGCCGCGCCGGGACAGGGGGTTATACAAGGGTGGGGTACGAGCAGTACTTC. It yields the protein CASSRAGTGGYTRVGYEQYF.

This rearrangement joins TRBV5-1 to TRBJ2-1, with 9 bases aligning to TRBD2. The germline gives CDR1 SGHRS, CDR2 YFSETQ. The ends lost 4 bases at V and 8 bases at J; junction bases unmatched: 13. The CDR3 covers 16 residues. The CDR3 protein is CASSPSAGGPLHEQFF. The CDR3 region has the DNA TGCGCCAGCAGCCCGTCTGCGGGAGGGCCACTGCATGAGCAGTTCTTC.

This clone has just one count. The gene calls are TRBV7-9 and TRBJ2-1; 7 bases fit TRBD2. Trimming took 5 bases from V and 2 from J; bases not matched to a gene: 12. Germline V gene sequence: CDR1 SEHNR, CDR2 FQNEAQ (reference sequence). The CDR3 runs to 17 residues. CDR3 sequence: CASSPRLAPMAYNEQFF. DNA of the CDR3: TGTGCCAGCAGCCCCCGACTAGCCCCCATGGCCTACAATGAGCAGTTCTTC. The entire variable domain, with the rest obtained from reference TRBV7-9 and TRBJ2-1, is as follows: DTGVSQNPRHKITKRGQNVTFRCDPISEHNRLYWYRQTLGQGPEFLTYFQNEAQLEKSRLLSDRFSAERPKGSFSTLEIQRTEQGDSAMYLCASSPRLAPMAYNEQFFGPGTRLTVL.

This clone showed up just a few times. J is TRBJ1-1 and V is TRBV2; 11 bases align to TRBD1. Unmatched junction bases numbered 21, after V lost 8 bases and J lost 10 bases. Per the germline V gene, CDR1 is SNHLY and CDR2 is FYNNEI. This CDR3 has 17 residues. The CDR3 is CASGQGASSGGAWAAFF. The CDR3 coding sequence is TGTGCCAGCGGACAGGGGGCATCTTCGGGGGGAGCCTGGGCAGCTTTCTTT.

The table lists this clone with a count of one. The chain recombines TRBV4-3 with TRBJ2-3; 8 positions agree with TRBD2. CDR3 length equals 16 residues. The J segment lost 5 bases and the V segment lost 2 bases, leaving 9 bases of the junction unmatched. Germline CDR1 LGHNA, CDR2 YSLEER. CDR3 nucleotide sequence: TGCGCCAGCAGCCAACGAAGCGGGAGTTGGAGAGATACGCAGTATTTT. Residues: CASSQRSGSWRDTQYF.

This clone was detected only a few times. The chain employs TRBV7-6 and TRBJ1-6; 7 nucleotides align to TRBD1. V lost 1 base and J lost 7; bases outside the gene matches: 4. The CDR3 spans 15 residues. CDR1 and CDR2 from the germline V gene are SGHVS and FNYEAQ. The CDR3 bases are TGTGCCAGCAGCTTAGTTGGGACAGAGAATTCACCCCTCCACTTT. This codes for CASSLVGTENSPLHF.

The chain combines TRBV15 with TRBJ2-5, with a tentative D call TRBD2 (6 bases). The V end was cut by 2 bases, the J end by 5 bases, with 12 bases between. The CDR3 loop spans 14 amino acids. Germline V lookup: CDR1 LNHNV, CDR2 YYDKDF (reference sequence). Written as DNA, the CDR3 is TGTGCCACCAGCAGAATGGCGGGAAGCGAGACCCAGTACTTC. This encodes CATSRMAGSETQYF.

On this clone itself: The identical CDR3 is also encoded by other nucleotide sequences in the sample. This rearrangement joins TRBV27 to TRBJ2-1, with 11 bases matching TRBD2. The V gene's germline CDR1 is MNHEY and CDR2 SMNVEV (reference sequence). The CDR3 is made up of 14 amino acids. Trimming cost V 6 bases and J 5 bases; bases outside gene matches: 3. CDR3 nucleotide sequence: TGTGCCAGCAGGGGGACTAGCGGAAACAATGAGCAGTTCTTC. Amino acid sequence: CASRGTSGNNEQFF.

The CDR3 DNA reads TGTGCCAGCAGCTTCCCGACTAGCGGGGAAAGCTCCTACGAGCAGTACTTC. It encodes CASSFPTSGESSYEQYF. The chain combines TRBV7-2 with TRBJ2-7, with 11 nucleotides matching TRBD2. The length of the CDR3 is 17 residues. The germline gives CDR1 SGHTA, CDR2 FQGNSA. V lost 3 bases to trimming and J lost 0 bases; unmatched junction nucleotides: 7.

This chain uses TRBV20-1 with TRBJ1-2; weak D call: TRBD1 (5 bases). The germline V gene encodes CDR1 DFQATT and CDR2 SNEGSKA (reference sequence). V lost 3 bases to trimming and J lost 7 bases, with 12 bases between them. The CDR3 loop spans 12 amino acids. The CDR3, as DNA: TGCAGTGCTAGTAGGGCAGGGTCTGGCTACACCTTC. It yields the protein CSASRAGSGYTF.

This chain links TRBV3-1 (or the pseudogene TRBV3-2) with TRBJ1-3; D might be TRBD1 (6 bases). Germline CDR1 reads LGHDT; CDR2 reads YNNKEL (reference sequence). The V and J ends lost 3 bases and 4 bases respectively, with 16 bases between them. This CDR3 has 16 residues. The CDR3 reads CASSQAQGITGNTIYF. The CDR3 region has the DNA TGTGCCAGCAGCCAGGCACAGGGAATTACGGGAAACACCATATATTTT.

The rearrangement joins TRBV11-3 to TRBJ1-1; tentatively, D is TRBD1 (5 bases). Germline V gene lookup returns CDR1 SGHNT and CDR2 YENEEA. The length of the CDR3 is 15 residues. Between the trimmed V and J ends, which lost 5 bases and 0 bases, there was a span of 13 bases. The CDR3 spells CASSVRQKMNTEAFF. In DNA form, the CDR3 reads TGTGCCAGCAGCGTAAGACAGAAGATGAACACTGAAGCTTTCTTT. Supplemented by reference TRBV11-3 and TRBJ1-1, the full variable domain reads EAGVVQSPRYKIIEKKQPVAFWCNPISGHNTLYWYLQNLGQGPELLIRYENEEAVDDSQLPKDRFSAERLKGVDSTLKIQPAELGDSAVYLCASSVRQKMNTEAFFGQGTRLTVV.

The chain is built from TRBV3-1 (or the pseudogene TRBV3-2) and TRBJ2-7, with 7 bases aligning to TRBD1. The V and J ends lost 4 bases and 4 bases, in that order; junction bases with no gene match: 25. The CDR3 loop spans 20 amino acids. The germline gives CDR1 LGHDT, CDR2 YNNKEL (reference sequence). CDR3 DNA: TGTGCCAGCAGCCCCTCTAGGCACAGGGGCGCCCTCGCGAATAAATACGAGCAGTACTTC. This gives the protein CASSPSRHRGALANKYEQYF.

This clone appeared a single time. J is TRBJ1-3 and V is TRBV19; the match to TRBD1 covers 8 bases. The V gene's germline CDR1 is LNHDA and CDR2 SQIVND (reference sequence). The CDR3 has 17 residues. The V segment lost 4 bases and the J segment 4 bases; nucleotides outside the gene matches: 12. The CDR3 nucleotides are TGTGCCAGTAGTAGTCGAATAGGGACAGGCTCCGGAAACACCATATATTTT. Translation gives CASSSRIGTGSGNTIYF.

In its sample, this clone was seen once. This chain joins TRBV28 and TRBJ2-5; 7 bases are shared with TRBD1. This CDR3 comprises 17 residues. Losses at the gene ends were 2 bases for V and 3 bases for J; bases not matched to a gene: 12. Germline CDR1 MDHEN, CDR2 SYDVKM. This CDR3 reads CASSLVPSDRPKETQYF. The CDR3 bases are TGTGCCAGCAGTTTAGTACCTTCGGACAGGCCCAAAGAGACCCAGTACTTC. The entire variable domain, with the rest obtained from reference TRBV28 and TRBJ2-5, is as follows: DVKVTQSSRYLVKRTGEKVFLECVQDMDHENMFWYRQDPGLGLRLIYFSYDVKMKEKGDIPEGYSVSREKKERFSLILESASTNQTSMYLCASSLVPSDRPKETQYFGPGTRLLVL.

This sequence joins TRBV7-3 and TRBJ2-5; 10 bases agree with TRBD1. Trimming at V came to 4 bases and at J to 5 bases, leaving 7 bases not matched to a gene. CDR3 length: 15 residues. Germline V CDR1 and CDR2: SGHTA, FQGTGA. In nucleotides, the CDR3 is TGTGCCAGCAGCTCTAAGACAGGGGGCTGGGAGACCCAGTACTTC. As protein: CASSSKTGGWETQYF.

The count of this clone is one. V is TRBV27 and J is TRBJ1-5; tentatively, D is TRBD1 (5 bases). CDR1 and CDR2 (germline): MNHEY, SMNVEV (reference sequence). The CDR3 is 12 amino acids. Between the trimmed V and J ends, which lost 7 bases and 4 bases, there was a span of 8 bases. DNA for the CDR3: TGTGCCAGCAAGACAGCTAATCAGCCCCAGCATTTT. As protein: CASKTANQPQHF.

The rearrangement joins TRBV5-1 to TRBJ2-3; D ambiguous. V was pared by 2 bases and J by 2 bases, with 9 bases between. Germline lookup yields CDR1 SGHRS and CDR2 YFSETQ. The CDR3 runs to 14 residues. The CDR3 sequence is CASSLGDFTDTQYF. For the CDR3, the DNA is TGCGCCAGCAGCTTAGGAGACTTCACAGATACGCAGTATTTT.

J is TRBJ1-2 and V is TRBV5-1; D is unclear. In germline, CDR1 is SGHRS, CDR2 YFSETQ. This CDR3 has 14 amino acids. V lost 4 bases to trimming and J lost 2 bases, with 12 bases between them. This CDR3 reads CASSPQRENYGYTF. The CDR3 region has the DNA TGCGCCAGCAGCCCCCAGCGGGAGAACTATGGCTACACCTTC. Full variable domain (rest looked up from reference TRBV5-1 and TRBJ1-2): KAGVTQTPRYLIKTRGQQVTLSCSPISGHRSVSWYQQTPGQGLQFLFEYFSETQRNKGNFPGRFSGRQFSNSRSEMNVSTLELGDSALYLCASSPQRENYGYTFGSGTRLTVV.

The chain has TRBV7-8 and TRBJ2-7; D gene uncertain. This CDR3 has 14 amino acids. Trimming took off 2 bases at V and 4 bases at J, with 12 bases between the two ends. Germline loops: CDR1 SGHVS, CDR2 FQNEAQ. CDR3 bases: TGTGCCAGCAGCTTAATCGGTACTCTATACGAGCAGTACTTC. Its translation is CASSLIGTLYEQYF.

The chain's CDR3 is CASSLGGTDTQYF. In nucleotides, the CDR3 is TGCGCCAGCAGCTTGGGAGGCACAGATACGCAGTATTTT. This chain uses TRBV5-1 with TRBJ2-3; D remains unclear. Germline V gene data show CDR1 as SGHRS and CDR2 as YFSETQ. The CDR3 extends over 13 amino acids. Trimming removed 0 bases at V and 1 base at J, with 3 bases between.

This rearrangement joins TRBV2 to TRBJ2-2; D may be TRBD1 (5 bases). Germline values: CDR1 SNHLY, CDR2 FYNNEI. This CDR3 region has 16 residues. Trimming took 6 bases from V and 0 from J, leaving 14 bases between them. The CDR3 sequence is CASSTTQVPNTGELFF. CDR3 DNA sequence: TGTGCCAGCAGCACTACACAGGTACCGAACACCGGGGAGCTGTTTTTT.

The chain combines TRBV6-1 with TRBJ2-3; the match to TRBD1 covers 7 bases. V shed 3 bases and J 5 bases; nucleotides not matched to a gene: 8. This CDR3 is built from 15 residues. From germline, CDR1 is MNHNS and CDR2 SASEGT. The CDR3 DNA sequence: TGTGCCAGCAGTGATCGAGGACAGGCTAGAGATACGCAGTATTTT. This sequence encodes CASSDRGQARDTQYF.

The chain joins TRBV29-1 to TRBJ1-1; D is unresolved. Trimming took 4 bases from V and 3 from J, leaving 12 bases between them. Germline V lookup: CDR1 SQVTM, CDR2 ANQGSEA. The CDR3 extends over 13 amino acids. CDR3 nucleotide sequence: TGCAGCGTTGTTGTGGCTCAGGACACTGAAGCTTTCTTT. Protein product: CSVVVAQDTEAFF.

This clone has just one count. J is TRBJ1-2 and V is TRBV30; TRBD1 matches 9 bases. V lost 1 base and J lost 6; bases outside the gene matches: 9. Germline lookup yields CDR1 GTSNPN and CDR2 SVGIG (reference sequence). The CDR3 runs to 15 residues. CDR3 DNA: TGTGCCTGGAGTGACCCCGGGACAGGGTGGAATGGCTACACCTTC. This encodes CAWSDPGTGWNGYTF. Supplemented by reference TRBV30 and TRBJ1-2, the full variable domain reads SQTIHQWPATLVQPVGSPLSLECTVEGTSNPNLYWYRQAAGRGLQLLFYSVGIGQISSEVPQNLSASRPQDRQFILSSKKLLLSDSGFYLCAWSDPGTGWNGYTFGSGTRLTVV.

This clone was seen once. The chain links TRBV19 to TRBJ2-6, with a weak D call TRBD2 (8 bases). The CDR3 contains 19 residues. Germline CDR1 LNHDA, CDR2 SQIVND (reference sequence). Trimming took off 4 bases at V and 0 bases at J, with 19 bases between the two ends. CDR3 protein: CASSRTGSGSPSGANVLTF. The CDR3 DNA reads TGTGCCAGTAGTAGGACAGGAAGCGGGAGCCCCTCTGGGGCCAACGTCCTGACTTTC.

Concerning this clone itself: Other nucleotide sequences in the sample specify the same CDR3. The V call is TRBV5-1, the J call TRBJ2-3; TRBD1 is a possible D gene (6 bases). CDR3 size: 15 residues. CDR1 SGHRS and CDR2 YFSETQ come from the germline V gene. Trimming pared 0 bases from V and 3 bases from J, leaving 11 bases between. The CDR3 DNA reads TGCGCCAGCAGCTTGGGGGGGCAGGGAACAGATACGCAGTATTTT. It specifies CASSLGGQGTDTQYF.

This chain connects TRBV14 to TRBJ2-2; D might be TRBD2 (5 bases). In germline, CDR1 is SGHDN, CDR2 FVKESK. There are 16 residues in the CDR3. V was pared by 4 bases and J by 2 bases, with 14 bases between. CDR3 nucleotides: TGTGCCAGCAGCCTCCCCGGGATAGGCAACACCGGGGAGCTGTTTTTT. This sequence encodes CASSLPGIGNTGELFF.